Listed below are T cell receptor beta chains from one sample, sequenced in a study of CD8+ T cells in alopecia areata. The protocol was immunoSEQ multiplex PCR, while the TCRdb copy is restricted to in-frame clones and leaves out a portion. The sample shows around 300,000 clones, roughly 63% of them seen only once. Sequences were derived from CD4+ T cells sorted from blood, sampled at week 52, from a patient treated with tofacitinib. The receptor set was obtained from a human donor with alopecia areata. Both conserved end residues are part of each CDR3. A D gene is named only where the DNA matches it firmly. Some rows mark clone size as missing; the rest say once, few, many or name a class of expanded clone.

>.|.|TRBV6-5|TRBJ1-2
CASSRGGNYGYTF
TGTGCCAGCAGCCGGGGAGGCAACTATGGCTACACCTTC
>.|.|TRBV30|TRBJ1-6
CAWRGQSSYNSPLHF
TGTGCCTGGAGAGGGCAGAGCTCCTATAATTCACCCCTCCACTTT
>.|.|TRBV7-2|TRBJ2-5
CASSLQTGGDETQYF
TGTGCCAGCAGCTTACAGACAGGCGGGGACGAGACCCAGTACTTC
>.|TRBD1|TRBV6-6|TRBJ2-5
CASRQGETQYF
TGTGCCAGCAGACAGGGGGAGACCCAGTACTTC
>few|.|TRBV29-1|TRBJ2-1
CSVKDTGYNEQFF
TGCAGCGTCAAGGACACAGGATACAATGAGCAGTTCTTC
>.|.|TRBV29-1|TRBJ1-1
CSGTGSTEAFF
TGCAGCGGTACAGGGAGTACTGAAGCTTTCTTT
>.|.|TRBV7-9|TRBJ1-1
CASSSRPRGNTEAFF
TGTGCCAGCAGCTCCCGACCCAGGGGGAACACTGAAGCTTTCTTT
>.|.|TRBV29-1|TRBJ1-1
CSVPLMGRNTEAFF
TGCAGCGTCCCCCTCATGGGCAGGAACACTGAAGCTTTCTTT
>.|.|TRBV7-9|TRBJ2-2
CASTIGGGERTGELFF
TGTGCCAGCACTATCGGGGGAGGTGAACGAACCGGGGAGCTGTTTTTT
>.|.|TRBV19|TRBJ2-5
CASSIDRGETQYF
TGTGCCAGTAGTATTGATAGAGGAGAGACCCAGTACTTC
>.|TRBD2|TRBV30|TRBJ2-5
CAWSVGGQETQYF
TGTGCCTGGAGTGTGGGAGGGCAAGAGACCCAGTACTTC
>.|.|TRBV5-4|TRBJ1-1
CASSQGSRPEAFF
TGTGCCAGCAGCCAGGGCTCCCGGCCTGAAGCTTTCTTT
>.|.|TRBV6-6|TRBJ1-1
CASLFGGGQTEAFF
TGTGCCAGCCTTTTTGGAGGGGGGCAGACTGAAGCTTTCTTT
>.|.|TRBV29-1|TRBJ2-5
CSVPTRLGETQYF
TGCAGCGTCCCCACCCGATTGGGGGAGACCCAGTACTTC
>.|.|TRBV7-2|TRBJ1-1
CASSFVNRVSTEAFF
TGTGCCAGCAGCTTCGTCAACAGGGTTAGCACTGAAGCTTTCTTT
>.|.|TRBV4-1|TRBJ1-2
CASSQDPRGRDGYTF
TGCGCCAGCAGCCAAGACCCCCGGGGGAGGGATGGCTACACCTTC
>.|.|TRBV5-6|TRBJ2-1
CASSLGSYNEQFF
TGTGCCAGCAGTCTTGGGTCTTACAATGAGCAGTTCTTC
>.|TRBD1|TRBV29-1|TRBJ1-6
CSVVEGASDSPLHF
TGCAGCGTTGTGGAGGGGGCTTCGGATTCACCCCTCCACTTT
>.|.|TRBV15|TRBJ2-1
CATSDVSRHNEQFF
TGTGCCACCAGTGACGTATCCAGACACAATGAGCAGTTCTTC
>.|.|TRBV9|TRBJ2-3
CASSVEGGEDTQYF
TGTGCCAGCAGCGTAGAGGGGGGCGAAGATACGCAGTATTTT
>few|.|TRBV5-1|TRBJ2-6
CASSLRAGSNSGANVLTF
TGCGCCAGCAGCTTGCGAGCCGGGAGTAACTCTGGGGCCAACGTCCTGACTTTC
>.|TRBD1|TRBV5-1|TRBJ2-3
CASIPGTGGLDTQYF
TGCGCCAGCATTCCCGGGACAGGGGGCCTCGATACGCAGTATTTT
>.|TRBD1|TRBV6-1|TRBJ2-3
CASSERQGAFLGRDTQYF
TGTGCCAGCAGTGAAAGACAGGGGGCTTTTCTTGGGAGAGATACGCAGTATTTT
>few|TRBD2|TRBV29-1|TRBJ2-3
CSVEPGGHTDTQYF
TGCAGCGTTGAACCGGGGGGGCATACAGATACGCAGTATTTT
>.|.|TRBV6-1|TRBJ1-2
CASSVGVTNYGYTF
TGTGCCAGCAGTGTCGGGGTAACGAACTATGGCTACACCTTC
>.|.|TRBV7-3|TRBJ1-1
CASSLLAMNTEAFF
TGTGCCAGCAGCTTACTGGCGATGAACACTGAAGCTTTCTTT
>.|.|TRBV5-1|TRBJ2-7
CASSHGPGRDYEQYF
TGCGCCAGCAGCCATGGCCCAGGACGGGACTACGAGCAGTACTTC
>few|.|TRBV5-1|TRBJ1-1
CASSLSPVLGDTEAFF
TGCGCCAGCAGCCTTAGCCCAGTGCTGGGGGACACTGAAGCTTTCTTT
>few|.|TRBV7-2|TRBJ1-2
CASSPARDRGTDGYTF
TGTGCCAGCAGCCCCGCGCGTGATCGGGGCACGGATGGCTACACCTTC
>.|.|TRBV29-1|TRBJ1-4
CSAGMAGVEKLFF
TGCAGCGCGGGAATGGCCGGCGTTGAAAAACTGTTTTTT
>once|TRBD2|TRBV29-1|TRBJ2-5
CSVEDLAGGTQYF
TGCAGCGTTGAAGACCTCGCGGGGGGGACCCAGTACTTC
>.|.|TRBV5-6|TRBJ2-7
CASSRDWRYEQYF
TGTGCCAGCAGCCGGGACTGGCGCTACGAGCAGTACTTC
>many|TRBD1|TRBV19|TRBJ2-1
CASSPRTGGYNEQFF
TGTGCCAGTAGTCCCAGGACAGGGGGCTACAATGAGCAGTTCTTC
>.|.|TRBV7-6|TRBJ2-5
CASGSGGQSSTQYF
TGTGCCAGCGGAAGTGGAGGACAGTCCTCGACCCAGTACTTC
>.|.|TRBV20-1|TRBJ2-7
CSGGTSGEQYF
TGCAGTGGCGGGACCTCGGGCGAGCAGTACTTC
>few|TRBD1|TRBV2|TRBJ2-3
CASSGGQADTQYF
TGTGCCAGCAGTGGGGGACAGGCAGATACGCAGTATTTT
>.|TRBD1|TRBV9|TRBJ1-6
CASSVLGQGDSPLHF
TGTGCCAGCAGCGTCTTGGGACAGGGGGATTCACCCCTCCACTTT
>once|.|TRBV1|TRBJ2-1
CTSSQVRDEQFF
TGCACCAGCAGCCAAGTACGGGATGAGCAGTTCTTC
>once|TRBD1|TRBV29-1|TRBJ1-2
CSASRQGGNYGYTF
TGCAGCGCGTCGAGACAGGGTGGGAACTATGGCTACACCTTC
>.|.|TRBV30|TRBJ1-2
CAWSVRAGTHNYGYTF
TGTGCCTGGAGTGTACGGGCGGGGACGCACAACTATGGCTACACCTTC
>.|TRBD1|TRBV7-9|TRBJ2-5
CASSLEGGRYQETQYF
TGTGCCAGCAGCTTAGAAGGGGGCCGGTACCAAGAGACCCAGTACTTC
>few|.|TRBV4-3|TRBJ2-1
CASSQQDSYNEQFF
TGCGCCAGCAGCCAACAGGACTCCTACAATGAGCAGTTCTTC
>once|.|TRBV9|TRBJ1-5
CASSVGHSNQPQHF
TGTGCCAGCAGCGTAGGACATAGCAATCAGCCCCAGCATTTT
>once|TRBD1|TRBV12-5|TRBJ1-2
CASGMGQPRNYGYTF
TGTGCTAGTGGTATGGGACAGCCAAGAAACTATGGCTACACCTTC
>.|.|TRBV15|TRBJ1-1
CATSKWATNTEAFF
TGTGCCACCAGCAAGTGGGCTACGAACACTGAAGCTTTCTTT
>.|TRBD1|TRBV25-1|TRBJ1-2
CASSGSGTGLNYGYTF
TGTGCCAGCAGTGGCTCCGGGACAGGCCTAAACTATGGCTACACCTTC
>.|.|TRBV4-2|TRBJ1-1
CASSQKMNTEAFF
TGTGCCAGCAGCCAAAAAATGAACACTGAAGCTTTCTTT